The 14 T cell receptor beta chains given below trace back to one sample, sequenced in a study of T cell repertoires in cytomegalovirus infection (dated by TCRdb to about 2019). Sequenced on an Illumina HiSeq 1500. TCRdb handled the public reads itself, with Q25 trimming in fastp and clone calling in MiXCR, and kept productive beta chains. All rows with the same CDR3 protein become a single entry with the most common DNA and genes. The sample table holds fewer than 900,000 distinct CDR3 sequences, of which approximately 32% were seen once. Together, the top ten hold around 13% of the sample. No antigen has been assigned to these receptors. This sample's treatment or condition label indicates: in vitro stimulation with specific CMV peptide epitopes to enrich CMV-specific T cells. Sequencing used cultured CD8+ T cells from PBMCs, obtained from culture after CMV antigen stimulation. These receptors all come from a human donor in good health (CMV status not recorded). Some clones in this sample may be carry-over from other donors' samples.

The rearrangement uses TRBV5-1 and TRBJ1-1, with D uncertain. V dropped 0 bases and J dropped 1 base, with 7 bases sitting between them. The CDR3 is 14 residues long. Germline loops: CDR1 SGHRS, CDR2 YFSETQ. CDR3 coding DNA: TGCGCCAGCAGCTTGGATAGACCGAACACTGAAGCTTTCTTT. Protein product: CASSLDRPNTEAFF. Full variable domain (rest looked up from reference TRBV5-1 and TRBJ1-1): KAGVTQTPRYLIKTRGQQVTLSCSPISGHRSVSWYQQTPGQGLQFLFEYFSETQRNKGNFPGRFSGRQFSNSRSEMNVSTLELGDSALYLCASSLDRPNTEAFFGQGTRLTVV.

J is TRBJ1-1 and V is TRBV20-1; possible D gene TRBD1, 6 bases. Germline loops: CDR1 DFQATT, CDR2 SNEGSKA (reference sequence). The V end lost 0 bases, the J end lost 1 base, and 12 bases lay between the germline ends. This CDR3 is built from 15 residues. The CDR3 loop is CSARDPDRPNTEAFF. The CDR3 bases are TGCAGTGCTAGAGACCCAGACAGGCCGAACACTGAAGCTTTCTTT.

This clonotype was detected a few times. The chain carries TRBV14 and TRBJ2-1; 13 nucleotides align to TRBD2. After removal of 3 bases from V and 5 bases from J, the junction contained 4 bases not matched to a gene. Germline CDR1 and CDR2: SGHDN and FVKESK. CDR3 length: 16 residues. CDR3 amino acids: CASSQTGTSGDNEQFF. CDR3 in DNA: TGTGCCAGCAGCCAGACCGGGACTAGCGGGGACAATGAGCAGTTCTTC.

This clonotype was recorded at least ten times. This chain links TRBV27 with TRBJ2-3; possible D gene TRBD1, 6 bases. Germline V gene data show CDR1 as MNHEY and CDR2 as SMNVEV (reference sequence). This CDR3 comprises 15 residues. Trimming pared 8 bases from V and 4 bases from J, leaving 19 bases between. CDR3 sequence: CASVSRRGSPDTQYF. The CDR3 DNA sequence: TGTGCCAGCGTTTCCCGAAGGGGGAGCCCAGATACGCAGTATTTT.

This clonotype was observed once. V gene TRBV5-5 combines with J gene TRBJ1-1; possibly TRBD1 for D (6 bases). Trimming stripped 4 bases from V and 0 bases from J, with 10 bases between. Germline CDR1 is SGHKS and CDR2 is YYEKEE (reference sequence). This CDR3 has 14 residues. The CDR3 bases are TGTGCCAGCAGCAAGGGGGGGTTGAACACTGAAGCTTTCTTT. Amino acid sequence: CASSKGGLNTEAFF.

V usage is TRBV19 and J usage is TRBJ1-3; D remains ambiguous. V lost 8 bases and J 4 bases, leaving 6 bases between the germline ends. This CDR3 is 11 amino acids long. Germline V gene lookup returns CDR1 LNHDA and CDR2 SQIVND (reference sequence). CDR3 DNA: TGTGCCAGTCTTCTGGGAAACACCATATATTTT. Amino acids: CASLLGNTIYF.

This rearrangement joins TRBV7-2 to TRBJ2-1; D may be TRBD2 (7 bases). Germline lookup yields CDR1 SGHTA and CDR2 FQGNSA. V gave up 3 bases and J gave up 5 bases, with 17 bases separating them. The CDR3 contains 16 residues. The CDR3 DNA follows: TGTGCCAGCAGCTTTATAGGTACAGGGAGGGACAATGAGCAGTTCTTC. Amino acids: CASSFIGTGRDNEQFF.

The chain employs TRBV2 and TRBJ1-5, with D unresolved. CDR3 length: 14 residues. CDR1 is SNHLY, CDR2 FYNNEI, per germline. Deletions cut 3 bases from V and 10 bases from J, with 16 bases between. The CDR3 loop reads CASSDPRYPTPQHF. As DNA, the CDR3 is TGTGCCAGCAGTGACCCCCGTTATCCGACTCCCCAGCATTTT.

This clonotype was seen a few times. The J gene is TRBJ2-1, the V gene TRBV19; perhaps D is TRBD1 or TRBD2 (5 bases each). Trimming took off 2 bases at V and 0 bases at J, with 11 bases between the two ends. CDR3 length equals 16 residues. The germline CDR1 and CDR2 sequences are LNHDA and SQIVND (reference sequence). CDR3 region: CASSIRGASSYNEQFF. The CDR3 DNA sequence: TGTGCCAGTAGTATAAGAGGGGCGAGCTCCTACAATGAGCAGTTCTTC.

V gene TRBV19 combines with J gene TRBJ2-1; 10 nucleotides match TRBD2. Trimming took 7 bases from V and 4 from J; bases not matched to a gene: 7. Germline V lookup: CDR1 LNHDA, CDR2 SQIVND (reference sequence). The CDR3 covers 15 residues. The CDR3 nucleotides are TGTGCCAGTACAAAAATAGCGGGGGGTTACAATGAGCAGTTCTTC. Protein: CASTKIAGGYNEQFF.

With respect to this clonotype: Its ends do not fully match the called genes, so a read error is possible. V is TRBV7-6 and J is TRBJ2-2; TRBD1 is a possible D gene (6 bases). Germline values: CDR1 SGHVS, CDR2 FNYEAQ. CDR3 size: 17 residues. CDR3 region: CASSPGHLGANTGELFF. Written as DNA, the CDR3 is TGTGCTAGCAGCCCGGGACACTTAGGAGCGAACACCGGGGAGCTGTTTTTT. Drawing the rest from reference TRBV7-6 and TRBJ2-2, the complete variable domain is GAGVSQSPRYKVTKRGQDVALRCDPISGHVSLYWYRQALGQGPEFLTYFNYEAQQDKSGLPNDRFSAERPEGSISTLTIQRTEQRDSAMYRCASSPGHLGANTGELFFGEGSRLTVL.

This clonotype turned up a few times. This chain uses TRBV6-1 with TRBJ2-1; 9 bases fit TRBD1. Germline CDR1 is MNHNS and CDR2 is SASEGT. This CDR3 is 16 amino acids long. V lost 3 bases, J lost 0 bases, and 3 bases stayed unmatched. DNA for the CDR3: TGTGCCAGCAGTGAGGACAGGGGAGTCTCCTACAATGAGCAGTTCTTC. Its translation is CASSEDRGVSYNEQFF.

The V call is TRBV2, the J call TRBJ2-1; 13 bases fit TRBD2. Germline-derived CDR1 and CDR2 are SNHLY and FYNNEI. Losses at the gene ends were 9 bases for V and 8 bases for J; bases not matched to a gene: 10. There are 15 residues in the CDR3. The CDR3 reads CARGTSGALNDEQFF. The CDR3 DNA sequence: TGTGCCAGGGGGACTAGCGGGGCCCTTAATGATGAGCAGTTCTTC.

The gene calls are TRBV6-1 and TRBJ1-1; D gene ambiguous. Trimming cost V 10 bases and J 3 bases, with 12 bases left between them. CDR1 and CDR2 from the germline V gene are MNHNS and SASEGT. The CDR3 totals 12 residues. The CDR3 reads CATRRGYTEAFF. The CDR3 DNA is TGTGCCACCCGCCGGGGTTACACTGAAGCTTTCTTT.